Listed below are T cell receptor beta chains from one sample, sequenced in a study of blood T cell repertoires in COVID-19. Only in-frame clones appear in the TCRdb table, and some are missing; sequencing was by immunoSEQ multiplex PCR. The sample contains 75,000 to 90,000 clones, 75% to 90% of which appear only once. The sequencing sample was made of peripheral blood. These receptors came from a man of 80 years or more with acute or convalescent COVID-19. Each CDR3 is given with its conserved first and last residue. The D gene is left open where the match is weak. Rows give clone size only sometimes, using once, few, many, or a class for an expanded clone.

>NA|TRBJ2-4|TRBV19|12|TRBD1
CASGDRENIQYF
TGTGCCAGTGGGGACAGGGAAAACATTCAGTACTTC
>NA|TRBJ1-3|TRBV9|13|NA
CASRASSGNTIYF
TGTGCCAGCAGAGCTAGCTCTGGAAACACCATATATTTT
>NA|TRBJ1-1|TRBV6-2/TRBV6-3|16|TRBD1
CASSYDRVRVNTEAFF
TGTGCCAGCAGTTATGACAGGGTGCGGGTGAACACTGAAGCTTTCTTT
>NA|TRBJ1-4|TRBV10-1|14|NA
CASSVGGTNEKLFF
TGCGCCAGCAGTGTTGGAGGGACGAATGAAAAACTGTTTTTT
>NA|TRBJ2-1|TRBV11-3|16|TRBD2
CASSLGSGRAGNEQFF
TGTGCCAGCAGCTTAGGAAGCGGGAGGGCCGGTAATGAGCAGTTCTTC
>NA|TRBJ2-3|TRBV5-1|15|NA
CASSNSGMNTDTQYF
TGCGCCAGCAGCAATAGCGGCATGAATACAGATACGCAGTATTTT
>once|TRBJ1-1|TRBV5-5|13|NA
CASSPPGGTEAFF
TGTGCCAGCAGCCCCCCGGGGGGGACTGAAGCTTTCTTT
>NA|TRBJ1-5|TRBV19|13|NA
CASSIGGNQPQHF
TGTGCCAGTAGTATAGGCGGCAATCAGCCCCAGCATTTT
>NA|TRBJ1-1|TRBV4-1|14|NA
CASSQATVNTEAFF
TGCGCCAGCAGCCAAGCTACAGTGAACACTGAAGCTTTCTTT
>NA|TRBJ1-4|TRBV3-1/TRBV3-2|16|NA
CASSQTGTLAWRKLFF
TGTGCCAGCAGCCAGACCGGGACATTAGCCTGGAGGAAACTGTTTTTT
>NA|TRBJ2-7|TRBV12-3/TRBV12-4|13|NA
CASSLEGIYEQYF
TGTGCCAGCAGTTTAGAGGGGATTTACGAGCAGTACTTC
>NA|TRBJ2-1|TRBV19|14|NA
CASSVSSSALDQFF
TGTGCCAGTAGTGTTAGCAGCTCCGCCCTCGACCAGTTCTTC
>NA|TRBJ2-5|TRBV12-3/TRBV12-4|13|NA
CASTWGVQETQYF
TGTGCCAGCACCTGGGGGGTACAAGAGACCCAGTACTTC